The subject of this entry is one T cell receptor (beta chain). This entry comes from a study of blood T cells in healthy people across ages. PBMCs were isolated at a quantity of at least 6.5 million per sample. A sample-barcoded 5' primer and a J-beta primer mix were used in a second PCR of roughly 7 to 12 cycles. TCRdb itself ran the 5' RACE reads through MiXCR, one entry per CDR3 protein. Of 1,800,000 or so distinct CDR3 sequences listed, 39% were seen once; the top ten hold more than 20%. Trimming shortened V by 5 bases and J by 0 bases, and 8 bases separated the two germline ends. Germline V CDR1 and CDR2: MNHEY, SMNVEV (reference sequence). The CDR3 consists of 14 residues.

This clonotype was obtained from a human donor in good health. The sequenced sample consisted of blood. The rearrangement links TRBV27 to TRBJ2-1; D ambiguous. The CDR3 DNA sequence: TGTGCCAGCAGTATGGGCGGCTCCTACAATGAGCAGTTCTTC. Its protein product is CASSMGGSYNEQFF.